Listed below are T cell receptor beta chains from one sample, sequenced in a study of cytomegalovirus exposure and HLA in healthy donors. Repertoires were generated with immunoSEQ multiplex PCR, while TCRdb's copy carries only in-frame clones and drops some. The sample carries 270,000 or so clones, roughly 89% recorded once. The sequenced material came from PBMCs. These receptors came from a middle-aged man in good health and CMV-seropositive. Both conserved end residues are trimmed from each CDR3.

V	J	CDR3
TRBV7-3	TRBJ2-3	ASSPHNLAGGDTQY
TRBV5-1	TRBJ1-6	ASAEIYNSPLH
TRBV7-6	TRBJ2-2	ASSLIASGDTGELF
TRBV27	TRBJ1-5	ASRLSGGEGLQPQH
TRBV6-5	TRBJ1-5	ASKPGVSPQPQH
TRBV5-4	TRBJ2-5	ASSLEGSRGETQY
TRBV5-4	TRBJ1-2	ASRRGPEDGYT
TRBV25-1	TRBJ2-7	ASLPPDREFPYEQY
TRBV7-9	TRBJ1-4	ASSYTGGALGNEKLF
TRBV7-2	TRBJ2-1	ASSPGTTPHEQF
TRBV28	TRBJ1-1	ASSRGGVNTEAF
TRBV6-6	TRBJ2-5	AVQGNQETQY
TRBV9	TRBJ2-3	ASSVDTSGGTDTQY
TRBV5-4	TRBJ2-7	ASSFSGTSNEQY
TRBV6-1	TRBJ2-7	ASARTSGAYEQY
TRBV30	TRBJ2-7	AWQREFTYEQY
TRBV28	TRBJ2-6	ASSLSVSGANVLT
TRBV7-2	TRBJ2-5	ASSGRDSQETQY
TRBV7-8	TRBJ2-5	ASSRHLAGVQETQY
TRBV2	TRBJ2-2	ASSEAVRTGELF
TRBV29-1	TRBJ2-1	SVAREGRANEQF
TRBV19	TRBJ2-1	ASSIDREQF
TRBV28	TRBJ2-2	ASSFRGQLTGELF
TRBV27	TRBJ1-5	ASSKERGGPQH
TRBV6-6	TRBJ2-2	ASSYSRGNTGELF
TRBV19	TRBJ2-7	ASGGTGVVYEQY
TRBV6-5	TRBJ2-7	ASSPGTDYEQY
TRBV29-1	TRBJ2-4	SEWEQELAKNIQY
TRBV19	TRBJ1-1	ASMGGSTEAF
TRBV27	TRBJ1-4	ASRPGTTNEKLF
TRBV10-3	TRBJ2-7	AISNRGLEGGYEQY
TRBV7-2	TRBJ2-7	ASSLAAGNYEQY
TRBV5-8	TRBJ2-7	ATPIGVSYEQY
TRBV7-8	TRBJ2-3	ASSERAAGPADTQY
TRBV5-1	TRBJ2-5	ASSYSSEETQY
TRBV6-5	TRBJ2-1	ASSYSSDYTEQF
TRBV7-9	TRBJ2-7	ASRKDGSGNEQY
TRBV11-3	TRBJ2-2	ASSPGMGLNTGELF